This entry features one T cell receptor beta chain sequence. This entry is derived from a study of blood T cell repertoires in COVID-19. As for the study in general: PBMCs, B-cell-depleted T cells, or T cells provided the cDNA or gDNA that made up the material.

As processed by the authors: Quantification of nucleated cells was approximated via reference gene primer amplification. This table comes from immunoSEQ multiplex PCR, and its TCRdb copy is limited to in-frame clones, with some not included. V and J calls and clone size are copied from that table; D and trimming were computed from the DNA. The sample has a few hundred thousand clones, roughly 80% seen once. Trimming pared 5 bases from V and 5 bases from J, leaving 18 bases between. Germline CDR1 reads SGHVS; CDR2 reads FQNEAQ. CDR3 length: 15 amino acids. This chain uses TRBV7-8 with TRBJ2-5, with D tentatively TRBD2 (6 bases). The source of this sequence is a woman between 18 and 29 years old with acute or convalescent COVID-19. Sequencing was carried out using peripheral blood. CDR3 coding DNA: TGTGCCAGCAGCCCCAGTGGAGGGGTAATGGAGACCCAGTACTTC. This encodes CASSPSGGVMETQYF.